This TCR beta chain was found in a study of blood T cell repertoires in COVID-19. Study-wide background: From the United States, Italy and Spain came samples of acute and convalescent COVID-19. PBMCs, B-cell-depleted T cells, or T cells provided the cDNA or gDNA that made up the material.

Only one count was recorded for this clone. Authors' analysis steps: Estimated nucleated cell counts came from reference gene primer amplification. The data were produced by immunoSEQ multiplex PCR, yet TCRdb's version contains in-frame clones alone and is incomplete. The V and J calls and clone size come from that table; D and trimming were worked out from the DNA. The table has a few hundred thousand clones, roughly 84% seen once. Those enrolled in Seattle joined during active infection and were followed longitudinally afterward. V was pared by 1 base and J by 1 base, with 9 bases of the junction left unmatched. Germline values: CDR1 LNHNV, CDR2 YYDKDF (reference sequence). The CDR3 has 17 amino acids.

The sequenced sample was peripheral blood. This sequence originates from a person aged 70 to 85 with COVID-19, enrolled during active disease. The rearrangement links TRBV15 to TRBJ2-5; TRBD1 matches 7 bases. The CDR3 protein is CATSRGRGSVAQETQYF. The CDR3, as DNA: TGTGCCACCAGCAGAGGCAGGGGGAGTGTTGCCCAAGAGACCCAGTACTTC.